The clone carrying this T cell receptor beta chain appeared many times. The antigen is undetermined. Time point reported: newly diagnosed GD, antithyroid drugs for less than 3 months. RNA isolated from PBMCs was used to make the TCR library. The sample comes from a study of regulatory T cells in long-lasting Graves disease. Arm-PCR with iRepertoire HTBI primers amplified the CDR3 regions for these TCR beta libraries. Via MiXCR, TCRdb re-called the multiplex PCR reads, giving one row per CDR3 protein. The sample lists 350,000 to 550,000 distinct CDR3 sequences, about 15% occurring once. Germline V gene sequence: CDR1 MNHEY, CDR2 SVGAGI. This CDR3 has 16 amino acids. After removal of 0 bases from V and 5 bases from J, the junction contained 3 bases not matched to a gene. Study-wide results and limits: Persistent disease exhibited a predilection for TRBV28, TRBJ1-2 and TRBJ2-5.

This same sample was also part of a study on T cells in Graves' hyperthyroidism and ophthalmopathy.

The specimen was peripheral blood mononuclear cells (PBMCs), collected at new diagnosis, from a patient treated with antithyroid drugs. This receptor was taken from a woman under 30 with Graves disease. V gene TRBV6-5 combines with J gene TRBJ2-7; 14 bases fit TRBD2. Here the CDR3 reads CASSYSTSGRGNEQYF. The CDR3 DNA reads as TGTGCCAGCAGTTACTCGACTAGCGGGAGGGGTAACGAGCAGTACTTC.